A selection of T cell receptor beta chains follows, all from one sample in a study of radiotherapy plus CTLA-4 blockade in lung cancer. Clones were read by immunoSEQ multiplex PCR, and TCRdb kept only the in-frame ones, dropping some. The repertoire has 83,000 or so clones, roughly four fifths of them found once; the top ten carry 0.82%. This specimen was peripheral blood, taken from a patient treated with radiotherapy plus ipilimumab. Receptors originate from a human donor with non-small cell lung cancer who had stable disease on radiotherapy plus ipilimumab. The CDR3 runs from the conserved cysteine through the conserved F or W.

cdr3_length: 13
j_call: TRBJ2-2
v_call: TRBV27
cdr3_aa: CASRPSGPGELFF

cdr3_length: 16
j_call: TRBJ1-5
v_call: TRBV19
cdr3_aa: CASSPPGRVSNQPQHF

cdr3_length: 14
j_call: TRBJ1-1
v_call: TRBV2
cdr3_aa: CASSELGEYTEAFF

cdr3_length: 13
j_call: TRBJ2-7
v_call: TRBV6-5
cdr3_aa: CASSYGAAYEQYF

cdr3_length: 15
j_call: TRBJ2-6
v_call: TRBV2
cdr3_aa: CASPQGPPGANVLTF

cdr3_length: 13
j_call: TRBJ2-3
v_call: TRBV30
cdr3_aa: CAWRYARADTQYF

cdr3_length: 15
j_call: TRBJ1-6
v_call: TRBV30
cdr3_aa: CAWRSRVVYNSPLHF

cdr3_length: 15
j_call: TRBJ1-2
v_call: TRBV19
cdr3_aa: CASSIRVTRNYGYTF

cdr3_length: 14
j_call: TRBJ1-2
v_call: TRBV9
cdr3_aa: CASSPDLSHYGYTF

cdr3_length: 15
j_call: TRBJ1-5
v_call: TRBV28
cdr3_aa: CASSFGGNRNQPQHF

cdr3_length: 14
j_call: TRBJ2-7
v_call: TRBV4-2
cdr3_aa: CASSHPGTGGEQYF

cdr3_length: 14
j_call: TRBJ2-7
v_call: TRBV2
cdr3_aa: CASSSDFPSYEQYF

cdr3_length: 13
j_call: TRBJ1-5
v_call: TRBV6-1
cdr3_aa: CASHGTVNQPQHF

cdr3_length: 13
j_call: TRBJ2-7
v_call: TRBV30
cdr3_aa: CAWSGRRLHEQYF

cdr3_length: 14
j_call: TRBJ1-6
v_call: TRBV18
cdr3_aa: CASSAGTGNSPLHF

cdr3_length: 13
j_call: TRBJ2-7
v_call: TRBV28
cdr3_aa: CASMRGQSYEQYF